The 20 T cell receptor beta chains below all came from one sample that was sequenced in a study of blood T cells in healthy people across ages. A second PCR of roughly 7 to 11 cycles used a sample-barcoded 5' primer and a J-beta primer mix. A single record per CDR3 protein comes from TCRdb applying MiXCR to the 5' RACE reads. The table includes 1.5 million to 2 million distinct CDR3 sequences, 49% detected once. The specimen was blood. Source of these receptors: a woman aged 40 to 55 in good health.

The chain carries TRBV7-2 and TRBJ2-3; 10 bases map to TRBD1. With V trimmed by 2 bases and J by 6 bases, 11 bases remained unmatched. CDR1 is SGHTA and CDR2 is FQGNSA in the germline V gene. The CDR3 is 17 residues long. CDR3 nucleotide sequence: TGTGCCAGCAGCTTAACTCCGACCGGGACAGGGGTTGATACGCAGTATTTT. Translation gives CASSLTPTGTGVDTQYF.

On this clonotype itself: At one end the junction does not follow the germline gene, possibly because of a read error. This rearrangement joins TRBV12-3 or TRBV12-4 to TRBJ2-7; D is possibly TRBD1 (6 bases). The CDR3 covers 14 residues. The CDR3 nucleotides read TGTGTCAGCAACAAAAAGGGGGTTGGCTACGAGCAGTACTTC. Translated, it gives CVSNKKGVGYEQYF.

There are a few counts of this clonotype. The rearrangement links TRBV11-1 to TRBJ2-2, with no clear D. The CDR3 consists of 14 residues. Germline V gene sequence: CDR1 SGHAT, CDR2 FQDESV (reference sequence). The V gene lost 0 bases and the J gene lost 4 bases, with 6 bases spanning the gap. The DNA for the CDR3 is TGTGCCAGCAGCTTAGCGGGAACCACCGGGGAGCTGTTTTTT. Translation: CASSLAGTTGELFF.

The chain carries TRBV6-1 and TRBJ2-6; the D gene is possibly TRBD2 (5 bases). Trimming pared 6 bases from V and 1 base from J, leaving 19 bases between. CDR1 and CDR2 (germline): MNHNS, SASEGT. CDR3 length: 18 amino acids. CDR3 nucleotides: TGTGCCAGCAGATCCCTCGGGGAAGGCAGATCTGGGGCCAACGTCCTGACTTTC. Translating gives CASRSLGEGRSGANVLTF.

The rearrangement joins TRBV9 to TRBJ2-3; TRBD1 aligns across 9 bases. The CDR3 sequence is 14 residues long. With V trimmed by 6 bases and J by 4 bases, 6 bases remained unmatched. Germline CDR1 SGDLS, CDR2 YYNGEE. CDR3 DNA sequence: TGTGCCAGCAACCCGGGACAGGGCGCAGATACGCAGTATTTT. It encodes CASNPGQGADTQYF.

The chain links TRBV7-9 to TRBJ1-1; D unclear. CDR1 is SEHNR, CDR2 FQNEAQ, per germline (reference sequence). This CDR3 is 13 amino acids long. Trimming removed 2 bases from V and 6 bases from J, with 10 bases in between. The CDR3: CASSLLGLAEAFF. CDR3 DNA sequence: TGTGCCAGCAGCTTATTGGGTTTGGCTGAAGCTTTCTTT.

This chain joins TRBV7-3 and TRBJ2-1; 8 nucleotides match TRBD2. Per germline, CDR1 SGHTA and CDR2 FQGTGA. V trimming: 5 bases; J trimming: 6 bases; junction bases outside the gene matches: 3. The CDR3 consists of 13 residues. CDR3 in amino acids: CASSTGGANEQFF. In DNA, the CDR3 is TGTGCCAGCAGCACCGGGGGGGCCAATGAGCAGTTCTTC.

The V gene is TRBV7-9, the J gene TRBJ1-5, with D maybe TRBD1 (6 bases). Trimming took 0 bases from V and 2 from J, leaving 23 bases between them. CDR1 and CDR2 from the germline V gene are SEHNR and FQNEAQ (reference sequence). CDR3 length equals 20 residues. The chain's CDR3 is CASSLAFRGGTEGGNQPQHF. CDR3 DNA: TGTGCCAGCAGCTTAGCGTTTAGGGGCGGAACAGAGGGGGGCAATCAGCCCCAGCATTTT. Based on the CDR3 plus reference TRBV7-9 and TRBJ1-5, the full variable domain is DTGVSQNPRHKITKRGQNVTFRCDPISEHNRLYWYRQTLGQGPEFLTYFQNEAQLEKSRLLSDRFSAERPKGSFSTLEIQRTEQGDSAMYLCASSLAFRGGTEGGNQPQHFGDGTRLSIL.

This clonotype was counted between two and nine times. This chain links TRBV6-2 or TRBV6-3 with TRBJ2-1; D not resolved. The CDR3 is 15 residues long. V was cut by 10 bases and J by 2 bases, with 18 bases left in between. The germline CDR1 and CDR2 sequences are MNHEY and SVGEGT. CDR3 sequence (DNA): TGTGCCACCATTAGAGAGCCCAGGCCCTACAATGAGCAGTTCTTC. Encoded protein: CATIREPRPYNEQFF.

This chain uses TRBV5-1 with TRBJ1-2; 7 bases map to TRBD1. Germline V gives CDR1 SGHRS, CDR2 YFSETQ. The V and J ends lost 0 bases and 8 bases, in that order; junction bases with no gene match: 7. The CDR3 has 14 amino acids. The CDR3 nucleotides are TGCGCCAGCAGCTTGGGACAGGGCGGTGAAGGCTACACCTTC. Translated: CASSLGQGGEGYTF.

This clonotype has just a few counts. The chain uses TRBV28 and TRBJ2-6, with 7 bases matching TRBD1. The trim removed 7 bases at V and 2 bases at J, leaving 14 bases unmatched. In germline, CDR1 is MDHEN, CDR2 SYDVKM. The CDR3 extends over 18 amino acids. The CDR3 spells CASIPDRRLVAGANVLTF. The CDR3 region has the DNA TGTGCCAGCATCCCGGACAGGAGGTTGGTGGCTGGGGCCAACGTCCTGACTTTC.

The count of this clonotype is one. This chain links TRBV28 with TRBJ2-4, with TRBD2 identical over 11 bases. The end of the DNA aligns better with TRBJ2-5, so the J call may be wrong. The CDR3 length is 15 residues. Germline V gene sequence: CDR1 MDHEN, CDR2 SYDVKM. CDR3 sequence reads: CANAIAGGPGETQYF. In DNA form, the CDR3 reads TGTGCCAACGCGATAGCGGGGGGGCCAGGGGAGACCCAGTACTTC.

This clonotype was picked up a small number of times. The chain couples TRBV5-1 to TRBJ2-5; D may be TRBD1 or TRBD2 (5 bases each). The CDR3 runs 16 residues. Looked up from germline, CDR1 is SGHRS and CDR2 is YFSETQ. V dropped 0 bases and J dropped 2 bases, with 14 bases sitting between them. The CDR3 here is CASSLATGALQETQYF. The CDR3 DNA follows: TGCGCCAGCAGCTTGGCAACCGGGGCCCTACAAGAGACCCAGTACTTC. Full variable domain (rest looked up from reference TRBV5-1 and TRBJ2-5): KAGVTQTPRYLIKTRGQQVTLSCSPISGHRSVSWYQQTPGQGLQFLFEYFSETQRNKGNFPGRFSGRQFSNSRSEMNVSTLELGDSALYLCASSLATGALQETQYFGPGTRLLVL.

J is TRBJ1-6 and V is TRBV4-1; 7 bases fit TRBD1. Losses at the gene ends were 1 base for V and 10 bases for J; bases not matched to a gene: 4. The germline V gene encodes CDR1 MGHRA and CDR2 YSYEKL. The CDR3 sequence is 14 residues long. DNA of the CDR3: TGCGCCAGCAGCCAAGTTAGGGGGCGATCACCCCTCCACTTT. Translation gives CASSQVRGRSPLHF.

This clonotype was found a few times. The chain carries TRBV15 and TRBJ2-5, with unresolved D. CDR1 LNHNV and CDR2 YYDKDF come from the germline V gene (reference sequence). CDR3 length: 14 residues. The V end lost 1 base, the J end lost 3 bases, and 9 bases lay between the germline ends. CDR3 protein: CATSRVIREETQYF. CDR3 nucleotide sequence: TGTGCCACCAGCAGAGTGATAAGAGAAGAGACCCAGTACTTC.

This clonotype appeared once. This chain links TRBV27 with TRBJ2-3; the D gene could be TRBD1 or TRBD2 (6 bases each). Germline V gene sequence: CDR1 MNHEY, CDR2 SMNVEV (reference sequence). The CDR3 is 17 residues long. V was clipped by 5 bases and J by 1 base, with 19 bases between them. This chain's CDR3 is CASSEKRTGARTDTQYF. CDR3 DNA sequence: TGTGCCAGCAGTGAGAAAAGGACGGGGGCCCGCACAGATACGCAGTATTTT.

This sequence joins TRBV3-1 and TRBJ2-5; D is uncertain. The J call may not be correct, given that the DNA end is closer to TRBJ2-7. This CDR3 contains 13 residues. The germline V gene has CDR1 LGHDT and CDR2 YNNKEL (reference sequence). CDR3 sequence reads: CASSQAHRYEQYF. The DNA for the CDR3 is TGTGCCAGCAGCCAAGCGCACCGCTACGAGCAGTACTTC.

This rearrangement joins TRBV20-1 to TRBJ1-1, with no clear D. Trimming pared 7 bases from V and 3 bases from J, leaving 15 bases between. The germline V gene has CDR1 DFQATT and CDR2 SNEGSKA (reference sequence). The CDR3 sequence is 13 residues long. The CDR3 spells CSVSRGTDTEAFF. Here the CDR3 DNA reads TGCAGTGTTAGTCGGGGTACGGACACTGAAGCTTTCTTT.

This clonotype was seen a few times. The chain combines TRBV19 with TRBJ2-1; TRBD1 is a possible D gene (5 bases). The CDR3 is 15 residues long. V was clipped by 5 bases and J by 0 bases, with 11 bases between them. Germline V gene sequence: CDR1 LNHDA, CDR2 SQIVND (reference sequence). The CDR3 region is CASSPQASSYNEQFF. In DNA, the CDR3 is TGTGCCAGTAGTCCACAGGCAAGCTCCTACAATGAGCAGTTCTTC.

This clonotype was counted only a few times. This chain uses TRBV6-2 or TRBV6-3 with TRBJ2-7, with D possibly matching TRBD1 (5 bases). Trimming took off 8 bases at V and 1 base at J, with 12 bases between the two ends. Germline V gene lookup returns CDR1 MNHEY and CDR2 SVGEGT. The CDR3 covers 13 residues. The CDR3 DNA follows: TGTGCCAGCCTGGTCCAGGGATCCTACGAGCAGTACTTC. Translated, it gives CASLVQGSYEQYF.